The rows below give T cell receptor beta chains drawn from one sample of a study of cytomegalovirus exposure and HLA in healthy donors. Data came from immunoSEQ multiplex PCR; TCRdb stores just in-frame clones and leaves some out. In the table there are approximately 150,000 clones, around three quarters of which are singletons. Sequencing was carried out using PBMCs. These receptors were taken from a man aged 40-49 years in good health and CMV-seropositive. The CDR3 runs from the conserved cysteine through the conserved F or W. Each record gives: CDR3 DNA, CDR3 protein, V gene, CDR3 length, J gene, D gene, clone size. D genes are given only for firm matches. Not all rows give a size; the values are once, few, many and, for expanded clones, a class.

cdr3_nt: TGTGCCAGCTCACCTACAGGACTATACAATCAGCCCCAGCATTTT
cdr3_aa: CASSPTGLYNQPQHF
v_call: TRBV18
cdr3_length: 15
j_call: TRBJ1-5
d_call: NA
clone_size: NA

cdr3_nt: TGTGCCAGCAGTCCCAGCCGGACAGGGGGAAATGAGCAGTTCTTC
cdr3_aa: CASSPSRTGGNEQFF
v_call: TRBV28
cdr3_length: 15
j_call: TRBJ2-1
d_call: TRBD1
clone_size: few

cdr3_nt: TGTGCCAGCAGCTTAGGCGGCTCCGGGGCCAACGTCCTGACTTTC
cdr3_aa: CASSLGGSGANVLTF
v_call: TRBV7-9
cdr3_length: 15
j_call: TRBJ2-6
d_call: NA
clone_size: NA

cdr3_nt: TGTGCCAGCAGCTTAGAAGCGGGGCCCTACGAGCAGTACTTC
cdr3_aa: CASSLEAGPYEQYF
v_call: TRBV7-8
cdr3_length: 14
j_call: TRBJ2-7
d_call: TRBD2
clone_size: once

cdr3_nt: TGTGCCTGGAGTTTGACAGGGTACAATGAGCAGTTCTTC
cdr3_aa: CAWSLTGYNEQFF
v_call: TRBV30
cdr3_length: 13
j_call: TRBJ2-1
d_call: TRBD1
clone_size: NA

cdr3_nt: TGTGCCAGCAGCGTAGCTGGGCGGGAGGGCCTCGCAGATACGCAGTATTTT
cdr3_aa: CASSVAGREGLADTQYF
v_call: TRBV9
cdr3_length: 17
j_call: TRBJ2-3
d_call: TRBD2
clone_size: NA

cdr3_nt: TGCGCCAGCAGCTTGGGCCCTTTGGGGGAGGGCGAGACCCAGTACTTC
cdr3_aa: CASSLGPLGEGETQYF
v_call: TRBV5-1
cdr3_length: 16
j_call: TRBJ2-5
d_call: TRBD2
clone_size: once

cdr3_nt: TGCGCCAGCAGCCAAGAGCGAGCCTACAATGAGCAGTTCTTC
cdr3_aa: CASSQERAYNEQFF
v_call: TRBV4-1
cdr3_length: 14
j_call: TRBJ2-1
d_call: NA
clone_size: NA

cdr3_nt: TGCAGCACCGGGACAGGGGCTAATTATGGCTACACCTTC
cdr3_aa: CSTGTGANYGYTF
v_call: TRBV29-1
cdr3_length: 13
j_call: TRBJ1-2
d_call: TRBD1
clone_size: NA

cdr3_nt: TGTGCCAGCAGCCCATCTAGCGGGAGAAGGACCGGGGAGCTGTTTTTT
cdr3_aa: CASSPSSGRRTGELFF
v_call: TRBV7-6
cdr3_length: 16
j_call: TRBJ2-2
d_call: TRBD2
clone_size: NA

cdr3_nt: TGTGCCAGCAGTGCGGACTCCTACAATGAGCAGTTCTTC
cdr3_aa: CASSADSYNEQFF
v_call: TRBV6-6
cdr3_length: 13
j_call: TRBJ2-1
d_call: NA
clone_size: NA

cdr3_nt: TGTGCCAGCTCACCAAGGGGACTAGCGGTCTACGAGCAGTACTTC
cdr3_aa: CASSPRGLAVYEQYF
v_call: TRBV18
cdr3_length: 15
j_call: TRBJ2-7
d_call: TRBD2
clone_size: NA

cdr3_nt: TGCGCCAGCAGGACCGGACTAGGCCCCCTAGGCCTAAACTACGAGCAGTACTTC
cdr3_aa: CASRTGLGPLGLNYEQYF
v_call: TRBV5-1
cdr3_length: 18
j_call: TRBJ2-7
d_call: TRBD2
clone_size: NA

cdr3_nt: TGTGCCAGCAGGGGGACTAGCGATTTCAATGAGCAGTTCTTC
cdr3_aa: CASRGTSDFNEQFF
v_call: TRBV7-8
cdr3_length: 14
j_call: TRBJ2-1
d_call: TRBD2
clone_size: NA

cdr3_nt: TGTGCCAGCAGCCAACAGGGCTACCCCACAGATACGCAGTATTTT
cdr3_aa: CASSQQGYPTDTQYF
v_call: TRBV7-9
cdr3_length: 15
j_call: TRBJ2-3
d_call: NA
clone_size: NA

cdr3_nt: TGTGCCAGCTCACCTGTCACGGTTACCGTGGACTATGGCTACACCTTC
cdr3_aa: CASSPVTVTVDYGYTF
v_call: TRBV18
cdr3_length: 16
j_call: TRBJ1-2
d_call: NA
clone_size: NA

cdr3_nt: TGTGCCAGCAGCCCTAGCGGGAGCGGGGGGATCGGGGAGCTGTTTTTT
cdr3_aa: CASSPSGSGGIGELFF
v_call: TRBV11-2
cdr3_length: 16
j_call: TRBJ2-2
d_call: TRBD2
clone_size: once

cdr3_nt: TGTGCCAGCAGCTTAGTATCAGGTGGCAGGGGCCCCCCTAACTATGGCTACACCTTC
cdr3_aa: CASSLVSGGRGPPNYGYTF
v_call: TRBV7-9
cdr3_length: 19
j_call: TRBJ1-2
d_call: NA
clone_size: NA

cdr3_nt: TGTGCCACCAGCAGAGTTGGGGGGGGCAAAGAAAAACTGTTTTTT
cdr3_aa: CATSRVGGGKEKLFF
v_call: TRBV15
cdr3_length: 15
j_call: TRBJ1-4
d_call: NA
clone_size: NA

cdr3_nt: TGCGCCAGCAGCTATACAGGGACGGTTGGGTCACCCCTCCACTTT
cdr3_aa: CASSYTGTVGSPLHF
v_call: TRBV5-1
cdr3_length: 15
j_call: TRBJ1-6
d_call: NA
clone_size: once

cdr3_nt: TGTGCCTCCGGGACTCAGTCCCGCACAGATACGCAGTATTTT
cdr3_aa: CASGTQSRTDTQYF
v_call: TRBV9
cdr3_length: 14
j_call: TRBJ2-3
d_call: NA
clone_size: few

cdr3_nt: TGCGCCAGCAGCCCCCGGGGGGCGGGGGAGACCCAGTACTTC
cdr3_aa: CASSPRGAGETQYF
v_call: TRBV5-1
cdr3_length: 14
j_call: TRBJ2-5
d_call: NA
clone_size: NA

cdr3_nt: TGTGCCAGCAGCCTACTAGCGGCCTCTTTCACTTACGAGCAGTACTTC
cdr3_aa: CASSLLAASFTYEQYF
v_call: TRBV11-2
cdr3_length: 16
j_call: TRBJ2-7
d_call: TRBD2
clone_size: NA

cdr3_nt: TGTGCCAGCAGTCCCTTGAACACCGGGGAGCTGTTTTTT
cdr3_aa: CASSPLNTGELFF
v_call: TRBV7-2
cdr3_length: 13
j_call: TRBJ2-2
d_call: NA
clone_size: NA

cdr3_nt: TGTGCCAGCAGCTTGGCGGGTTATAGCAATCAGCCCCAGCATTTT
cdr3_aa: CASSLAGYSNQPQHF
v_call: TRBV7-2
cdr3_length: 15
j_call: TRBJ1-5
d_call: NA
clone_size: NA

cdr3_nt: TGTGCCAGCAGGACCGGGACAGGGCCCTACGAGCAGTACTTC
cdr3_aa: CASRTGTGPYEQYF
v_call: TRBV27
cdr3_length: 14
j_call: TRBJ2-7
d_call: TRBD1
clone_size: few

cdr3_nt: TGTGCCAGCAGTGGACTATCCCCCCACGAGCAGTACTTC
cdr3_aa: CASSGLSPHEQYF
v_call: TRBV7-6
cdr3_length: 13
j_call: TRBJ2-7
d_call: NA
clone_size: few

cdr3_nt: TGCAGCGTAACCAGGGACTCTACAGATACGCAGTATTTT
cdr3_aa: CSVTRDSTDTQYF
v_call: TRBV29-1
cdr3_length: 13
j_call: TRBJ2-3
d_call: NA
clone_size: few

cdr3_nt: TGTGCCAGCAGCGTAGGCTGGCAGGTAATAGAGACCCAGTACTTC
cdr3_aa: CASSVGWQVIETQYF
v_call: TRBV9
cdr3_length: 15
j_call: TRBJ2-5
d_call: NA
clone_size: NA

cdr3_nt: TGTGCCAGTACCTCCCGTGACACCGGGGAGCTGTTTTTT
cdr3_aa: CASTSRDTGELFF
v_call: TRBV19
cdr3_length: 13
j_call: TRBJ2-2
d_call: NA
clone_size: NA

cdr3_nt: TGTGCCAGCAGTGCAGGACAGGGTGGAAACACCATATATTTT
cdr3_aa: CASSAGQGGNTIYF
v_call: TRBV2
cdr3_length: 14
j_call: TRBJ1-3
d_call: TRBD1
clone_size: NA

cdr3_nt: TGCAGCGTTTTAGGGGTGGGTTCTAACTATGGCTACACCTTC
cdr3_aa: CSVLGVGSNYGYTF
v_call: TRBV29-1
cdr3_length: 14
j_call: TRBJ1-2
d_call: NA
clone_size: NA

cdr3_nt: TGTGCCAGCAGCTTGTGGGGCTCAGGGGTGGCGGGGGTTTCCTACGAGCAGTACTTC
cdr3_aa: CASSLWGSGVAGVSYEQYF
v_call: TRBV5-4
cdr3_length: 19
j_call: TRBJ2-7
d_call: NA
clone_size: NA

cdr3_nt: TGTGCCAGCAGCTCGGGACAGGGGGCGCCCGGTGAAGCTTTCTTT
cdr3_aa: CASSSGQGAPGEAFF
v_call: TRBV28
cdr3_length: 15
j_call: TRBJ1-1
d_call: TRBD1
clone_size: few

cdr3_nt: TGTGCCAGCAGCGTAGGGAGCTCCTCCAATCAGCCCCAGCATTTT
cdr3_aa: CASSVGSSSNQPQHF
v_call: TRBV9
cdr3_length: 15
j_call: TRBJ1-5
d_call: NA
clone_size: NA

cdr3_nt: TGTGCCAGCTCACCACGGACTAGCGGGACCTACGAGCAGTACTTC
cdr3_aa: CASSPRTSGTYEQYF
v_call: TRBV18
cdr3_length: 15
j_call: TRBJ2-7
d_call: TRBD2
clone_size: NA

cdr3_nt: TGTGCCAGCAGCTTGGTCAGGGCCTGGAAGGAAATCCAAGAGACCCAGTACTTC
cdr3_aa: CASSLVRAWKEIQETQYF
v_call: TRBV5-4
cdr3_length: 18
j_call: TRBJ2-5
d_call: NA
clone_size: few

cdr3_nt: TGTGCCAGCAGCTTGGCAGGACTAGCGGTAGACGATGAGCAGTTCTTC
cdr3_aa: CASSLAGLAVDDEQFF
v_call: TRBV5-4
cdr3_length: 16
j_call: TRBJ2-1
d_call: TRBD2
clone_size: NA

cdr3_nt: TGTGCCAGCAGCCGGACTAGCGGGACCGGGGAGCTGTTTTTT
cdr3_aa: CASSRTSGTGELFF
v_call: TRBV7-7
cdr3_length: 14
j_call: TRBJ2-2
d_call: TRBD2
clone_size: NA

cdr3_nt: TGCGCCAGCAGCGACCACGGGACTAACGCAGATACGCAGTATTTT
cdr3_aa: CASSDHGTNADTQYF
v_call: TRBV4-1
cdr3_length: 15
j_call: TRBJ2-3
d_call: TRBD2
clone_size: few

cdr3_nt: TGTGCCAGCAGACGAACCGGGACTGCGGATGAAAAACTGTTTTTT
cdr3_aa: CASRRTGTADEKLFF
v_call: TRBV7-9
cdr3_length: 15
j_call: TRBJ1-4
d_call: NA
clone_size: NA